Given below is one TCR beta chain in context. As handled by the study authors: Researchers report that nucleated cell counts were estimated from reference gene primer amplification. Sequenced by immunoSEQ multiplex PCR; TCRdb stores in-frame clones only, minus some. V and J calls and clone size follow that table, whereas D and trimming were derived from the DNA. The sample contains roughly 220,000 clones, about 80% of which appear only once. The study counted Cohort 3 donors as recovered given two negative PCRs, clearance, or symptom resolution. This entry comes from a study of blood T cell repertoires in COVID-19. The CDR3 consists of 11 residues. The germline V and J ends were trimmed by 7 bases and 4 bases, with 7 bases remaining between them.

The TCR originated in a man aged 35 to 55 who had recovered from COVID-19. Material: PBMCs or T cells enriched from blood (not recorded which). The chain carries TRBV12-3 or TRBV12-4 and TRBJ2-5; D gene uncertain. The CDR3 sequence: CASTIRETQYF. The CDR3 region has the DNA TGTGCCAGCACTATAAGAGAGACCCAGTACTTC.